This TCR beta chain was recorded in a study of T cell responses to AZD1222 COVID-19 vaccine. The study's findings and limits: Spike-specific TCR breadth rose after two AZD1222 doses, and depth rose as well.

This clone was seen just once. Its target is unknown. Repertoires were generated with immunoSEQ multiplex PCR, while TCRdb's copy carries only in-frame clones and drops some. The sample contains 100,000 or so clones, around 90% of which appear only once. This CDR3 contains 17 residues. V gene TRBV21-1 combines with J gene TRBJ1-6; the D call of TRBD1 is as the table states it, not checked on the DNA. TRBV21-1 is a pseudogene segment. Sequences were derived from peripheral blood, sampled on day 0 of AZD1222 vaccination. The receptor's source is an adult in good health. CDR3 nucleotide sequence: TGTGCCAGCAGCCTGAGGGACAGGGCATGCTATAATTCACCCCTCCACTTT. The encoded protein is CASSLRDRACYNSPLHF.